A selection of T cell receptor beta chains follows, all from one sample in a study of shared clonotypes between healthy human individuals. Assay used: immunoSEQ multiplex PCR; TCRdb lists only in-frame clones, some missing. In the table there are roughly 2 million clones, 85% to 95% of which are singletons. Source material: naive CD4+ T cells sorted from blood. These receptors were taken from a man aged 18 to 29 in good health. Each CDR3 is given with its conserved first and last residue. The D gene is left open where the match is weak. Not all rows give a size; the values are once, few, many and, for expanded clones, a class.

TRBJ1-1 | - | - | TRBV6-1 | CASSLQGTEAFF | TGTGCCAGCAGTTTACAGGGAACTGAAGCTTTCTTT
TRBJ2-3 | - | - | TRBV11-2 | CASSLVRTGADTQYF | TGTGCCAGCAGCTTAGTAAGGACCGGGGCGGATACGCAGTATTTT
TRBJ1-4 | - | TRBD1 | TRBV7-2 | CASRDRGLEKLFF | TGTGCCAGCCGGGACAGGGGGCTTGAAAAACTGTTTTTT
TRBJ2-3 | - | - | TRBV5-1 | CASSLEVAEPTDTQYF | TGCGCCAGCAGCTTGGAAGTAGCTGAGCCCACAGATACGCAGTATTTT
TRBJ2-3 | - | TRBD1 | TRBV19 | CASSITRQGSTDTQYF | TGTGCCAGTAGTATAACGCGACAGGGTAGCACAGATACGCAGTATTTT
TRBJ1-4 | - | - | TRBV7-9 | CASSLGRGANEKLFF | TGTGCCAGCAGCTTAGGGAGAGGGGCTAATGAAAAACTGTTTTTT
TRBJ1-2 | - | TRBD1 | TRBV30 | CAWSTQGAAGYTF | TGTGCCTGGAGTACCCAGGGGGCGGCTGGCTACACCTTC
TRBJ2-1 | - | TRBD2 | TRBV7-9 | CASSPTSPGGHNEQFF | TGTGCCAGCAGCCCGACTAGCCCGGGGGGGCACAATGAGCAGTTCTTC
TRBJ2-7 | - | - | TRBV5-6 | CASSSQISSYEQYF | TGTGCCAGCAGCTCGCAGATTTCGTCCTACGAGCAGTACTTC
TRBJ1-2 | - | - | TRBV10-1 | CASSESPVGYGYTF | TGCGCCAGCAGTGAGAGTCCTGTGGGGTATGGCTACACCTTC
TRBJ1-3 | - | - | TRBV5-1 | CASSLGTISSNTIYF | TGCGCCAGCAGCCTGGGGACAATCTCTTCTAACACCATATATTTT
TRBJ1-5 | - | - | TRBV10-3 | CAISEKADSNQPQHF | TGTGCCATCAGTGAGAAGGCAGATAGCAATCAGCCCCAGCATTTT
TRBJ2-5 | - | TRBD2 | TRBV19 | CASRAGGSDSWETQYF | TGTGCCAGTAGAGCAGGCGGGAGCGATTCTTGGGAGACCCAGTACTTC
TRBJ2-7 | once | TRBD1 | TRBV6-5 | CASSLGQGVLYEQYF | TGTGCCAGCAGTCTCGGGCAGGGGGTTTTGTACGAGCAGTACTTC
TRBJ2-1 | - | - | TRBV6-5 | CASSRLGGEQFF | TGTGCCAGCAGCCGACTAGGGGGTGAGCAGTTCTTC
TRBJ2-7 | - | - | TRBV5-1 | CASSLLDSYEQYF | TGCGCCAGCAGCTTGTTAGATTCCTACGAGCAGTACTTC
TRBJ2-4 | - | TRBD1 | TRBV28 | CASSSGGEGKNIQYF | TGTGCCAGCAGTTCAGGGGGCGAGGGCAAAAACATTCAGTACTTC
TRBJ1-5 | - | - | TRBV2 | CASSDEGGQSQPQHF | TGTGCCAGCAGTGATGAGGGGGGGCAAAGTCAGCCCCAGCATTTT
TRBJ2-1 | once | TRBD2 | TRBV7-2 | CASSPPRTRGNEQFF | TGTGCCAGCAGCCCGCCGCGGACTAGGGGAAATGAGCAGTTCTTC
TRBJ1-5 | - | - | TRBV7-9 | CASSSMRYGLNQPQHF | TGTGCCAGCAGCTCAATGAGGTATGGGCTTAATCAGCCCCAGCATTTT
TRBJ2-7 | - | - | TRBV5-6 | CASSARLGEQYF | TGTGCCAGCAGCGCCCGTCTCGGCGAGCAGTACTTC
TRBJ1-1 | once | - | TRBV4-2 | CASSLPGTMNTEAFF | TGTGCCAGCAGCTTACCCGGGACCATGAACACTGAAGCTTTCTTT
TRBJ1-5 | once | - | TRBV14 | CASSQVNMKSQPQHF | TGTGCCAGCAGCCAAGTTAACATGAAATCTCAGCCCCAGCATTTT
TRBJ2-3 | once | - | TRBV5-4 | CASSIGQTTDTQYF | TGTGCCAGCAGCATAGGACAGACCACAGATACGCAGTATTTT
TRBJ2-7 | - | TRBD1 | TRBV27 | CASSSSQGAQGEQYF | TGTGCCAGCAGTTCGAGCCAGGGGGCGCAAGGCGAGCAGTACTTC
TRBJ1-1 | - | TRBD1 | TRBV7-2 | CASSLLTGARAEAFF | TGTGCCAGCAGCTTACTGACAGGGGCGCGCGCTGAAGCTTTCTTT
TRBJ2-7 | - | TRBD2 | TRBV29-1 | CSVGGGLAESYEQYF | TGCAGCGTTGGGGGAGGACTAGCGGAGTCCTACGAGCAGTACTTC
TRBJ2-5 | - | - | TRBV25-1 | CASSEHTPGETQYF | TGTGCCAGCAGTGAACACACGCCGGGGGAGACCCAGTACTTC
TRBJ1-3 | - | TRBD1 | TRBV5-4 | CASSPSGQGASGNTIYF | TGTGCCAGCAGCCCGTCCGGACAGGGGGCAAGCGGAAACACCATATATTTT
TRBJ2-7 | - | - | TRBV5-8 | CASSPGLWERYEQYF | TGTGCCAGCAGCCCCGGGCTTTGGGAGAGGTACGAGCAGTACTTC
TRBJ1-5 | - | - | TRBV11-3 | CASRPPVEGRGPQHF | TGTGCCAGCAGACCCCCCGTGGAGGGCAGAGGGCCCCAGCATTTT
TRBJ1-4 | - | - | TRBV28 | CASSLELTNEKLFF | TGTGCCAGCAGTTTAGAACTCACTAATGAAAAACTGTTTTTT
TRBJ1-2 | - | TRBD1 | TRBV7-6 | CASSSDRGPANYGYTF | TGTGCCAGCAGCTCTGACAGGGGACCCGCTAACTATGGCTACACCTTC
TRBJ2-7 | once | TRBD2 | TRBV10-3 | CAISDYTSGRAYEQYF | TGTGCCATCAGTGACTACACTAGCGGGAGGGCCTACGAGCAGTACTTC
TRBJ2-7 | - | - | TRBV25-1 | CASSDRTRGEQYF | TGTGCCAGCAGTGACCGGACCCGTGGTGAGCAGTACTTC
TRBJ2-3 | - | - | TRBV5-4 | CASGARDTDTQYF | TGTGCCAGCGGGGCCCGGGACACAGATACGCAGTATTTT
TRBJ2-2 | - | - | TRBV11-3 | CASSFGEGNTGELFF | TGTGCCAGCAGCTTTGGAGAGGGGAACACCGGGGAGCTGTTTTTT
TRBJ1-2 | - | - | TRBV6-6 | CASSPLGHLDYGYTF | TGTGCCAGCAGTCCCCTCGGACATTTGGACTATGGCTACACCTTC
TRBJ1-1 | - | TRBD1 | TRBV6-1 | CASRDLRTGGLEAFF | TGTGCCAGCAGAGACCTAAGGACAGGGGGTCTTGAAGCTTTCTTT
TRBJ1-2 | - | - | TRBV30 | CALNREGYTF | TGTGCCTTGAACAGGGAGGGCTACACCTTC
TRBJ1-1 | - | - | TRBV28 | CASRDAGGYTEAFF | TGTGCCAGCCGTGATGCCGGGGGATACACTGAAGCTTTCTTT
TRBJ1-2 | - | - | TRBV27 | CASAPNWGGYTF | TGTGCCAGCGCCCCAAACTGGGGTGGCTACACCTTC
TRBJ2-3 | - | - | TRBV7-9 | CASSPPDPLQYF | TGTGCCAGCAGCCCCCCGGATCCCCTACAGTATTTT
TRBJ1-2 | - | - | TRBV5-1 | CASSPSTREGYTF | TGCGCCAGCAGCCCTTCAACAAGGGAAGGCTACACCTTC
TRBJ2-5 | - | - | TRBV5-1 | CASSLRGLETQYF | TGCGCCAGCAGCTTGAGAGGGTTAGAGACCCAGTACTTC
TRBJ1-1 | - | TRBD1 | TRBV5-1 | CASSPGTATGTEAFF | TGCGCCAGCAGCCCAGGGACAGCCACGGGGACTGAAGCTTTCTTT
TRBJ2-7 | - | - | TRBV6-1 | CASSAGLNPYEQYF | TGTGCCAGCAGTGCGGGCCTTAATCCCTACGAGCAGTACTTC
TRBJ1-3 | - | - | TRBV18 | CASSPPTGTGNTIYF | TGTGCCAGCTCACCACCGACTGGGACTGGAAACACCATATATTTT
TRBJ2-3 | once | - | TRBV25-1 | CASSEGGFSTDTQYF | TGTGCCAGCAGTGAAGGAGGGTTCAGCACAGATACGCAGTATTTT
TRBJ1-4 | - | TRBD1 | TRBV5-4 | CASSSGGLGNEKLFF | TGTGCCAGCAGCTCAGGGGGGTTGGGCAATGAAAAACTGTTTTTT
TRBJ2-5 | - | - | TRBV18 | CASSQTIQETQYF | TGTGCCAGCTCACAGACAATTCAAGAGACCCAGTACTTC
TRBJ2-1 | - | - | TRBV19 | CASNDHQNSKRFF | TGTGCCAGTAATGACCACCAAAACTCTAAGAGGTTCTTC